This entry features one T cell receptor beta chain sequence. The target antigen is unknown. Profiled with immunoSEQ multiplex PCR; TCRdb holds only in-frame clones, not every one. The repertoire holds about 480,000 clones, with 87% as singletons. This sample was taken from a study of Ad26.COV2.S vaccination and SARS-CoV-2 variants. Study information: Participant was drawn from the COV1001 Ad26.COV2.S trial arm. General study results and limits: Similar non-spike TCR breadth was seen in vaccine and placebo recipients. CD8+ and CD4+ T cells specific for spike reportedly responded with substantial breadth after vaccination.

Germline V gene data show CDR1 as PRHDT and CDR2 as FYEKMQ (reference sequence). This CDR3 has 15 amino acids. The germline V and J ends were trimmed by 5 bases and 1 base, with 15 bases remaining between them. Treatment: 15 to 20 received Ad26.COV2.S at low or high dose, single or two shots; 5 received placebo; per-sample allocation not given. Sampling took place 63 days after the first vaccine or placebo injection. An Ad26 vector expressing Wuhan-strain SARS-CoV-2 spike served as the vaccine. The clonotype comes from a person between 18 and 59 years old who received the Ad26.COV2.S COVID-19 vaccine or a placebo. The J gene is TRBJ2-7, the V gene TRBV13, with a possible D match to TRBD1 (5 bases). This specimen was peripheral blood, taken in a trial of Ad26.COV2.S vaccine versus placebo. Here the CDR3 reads CASSEGHRSSYEQYF. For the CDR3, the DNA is TGTGCCAGCAGCGAAGGACACCGTTCTTCCTACGAGCAGTACTTC.